Below, one T cell receptor beta chain is given with its context. These data belong to a study of blood T cell repertoires in COVID-19. Study at large: From the United States, Italy and Spain came samples of acute and convalescent COVID-19.

The V gene end was trimmed by 2 bases and the J gene end by 6 bases; junction bases not matched to a gene: 10. Germline-derived CDR1 and CDR2 are SGDLS and YYNGEE. This CDR3 has 16 residues. The method was immunoSEQ multiplex PCR; TCRdb's version includes in-frame clones alone and lacks a portion of them. Of 250,000 to 300,000 clones listed, approximately 85% are singletons. The gene calls are TRBV9 and TRBJ2-2; 7 positions match TRBD1. The sequenced sample was PBMCs or T cells enriched from blood (not recorded which). The clonotype was recovered from a woman in her 50s who had recovered from COVID-19. The CDR3 nucleotides are TGTGCCAGCAGCGTGGAGTTGATGACAGGGCCCGGGGAGCTGTTTTTT. Translating it yields CASSVELMTGPGELFF.